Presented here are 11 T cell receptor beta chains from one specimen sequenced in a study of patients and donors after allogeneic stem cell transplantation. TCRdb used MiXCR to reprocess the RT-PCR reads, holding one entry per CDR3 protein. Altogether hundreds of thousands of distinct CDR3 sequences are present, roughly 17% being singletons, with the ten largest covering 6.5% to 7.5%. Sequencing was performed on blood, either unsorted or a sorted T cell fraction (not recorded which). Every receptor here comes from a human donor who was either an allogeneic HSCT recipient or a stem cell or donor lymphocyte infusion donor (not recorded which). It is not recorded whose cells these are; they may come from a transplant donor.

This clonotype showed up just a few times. The CDR3 nucleotides read TGTGCCAGCAGTGACAGGGGCGGTTATGGCTACACCTTC. Translated, it gives CASSDRGGYGYTF. The chain is built from TRBV25-1 and TRBJ1-2; D is perhaps TRBD1 (6 bases). This CDR3 has 13 amino acids. Per the germline V gene, CDR1 is MGHDK and CDR2 is SYGVNS. Trimming cost V 3 bases and J 5 bases, with 10 bases left between them.

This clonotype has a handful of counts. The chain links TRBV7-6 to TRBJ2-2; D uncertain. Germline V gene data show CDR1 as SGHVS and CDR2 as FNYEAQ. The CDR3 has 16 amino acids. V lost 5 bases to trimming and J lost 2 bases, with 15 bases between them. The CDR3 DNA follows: TGTGCCAGCAGCCCAAGCCCCCGGGTTAACACCGGGGAGCTGTTTTTT. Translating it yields CASSPSPRVNTGELFF.

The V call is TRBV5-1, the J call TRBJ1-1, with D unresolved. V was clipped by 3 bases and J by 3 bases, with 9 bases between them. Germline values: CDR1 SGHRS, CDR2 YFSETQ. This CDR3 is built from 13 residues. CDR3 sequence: CASSSPPDTEAFF. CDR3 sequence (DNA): TGCGCCAGCAGCTCCCCGCCTGACACTGAAGCTTTCTTT.

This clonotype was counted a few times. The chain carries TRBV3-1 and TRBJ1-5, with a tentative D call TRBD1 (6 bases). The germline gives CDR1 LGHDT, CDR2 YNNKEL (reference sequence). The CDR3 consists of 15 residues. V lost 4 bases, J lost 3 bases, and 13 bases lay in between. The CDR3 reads CASSLSDRYNQPQHF. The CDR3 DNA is TGTGCCAGCAGCCTGTCGGACAGATACAATCAGCCCCAGCATTTT.

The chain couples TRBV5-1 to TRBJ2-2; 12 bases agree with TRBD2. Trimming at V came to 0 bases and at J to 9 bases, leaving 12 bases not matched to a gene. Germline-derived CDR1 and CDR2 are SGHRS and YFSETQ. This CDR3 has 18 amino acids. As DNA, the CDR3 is TGCGCCAGCAGCTTGGTGGCGCGGCTAGCGGGAGGGAGCCGGGAGCTGTTTTTT. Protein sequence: CASSLVARLAGGSRELFF. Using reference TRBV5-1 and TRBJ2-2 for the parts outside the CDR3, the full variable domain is KAGVTQTPRYLIKTRGQQVTLSCSPISGHRSVSWYQQTPGQGLQFLFEYFSETQRNKGNFPGRFSGRQFSNSRSEMNVSTLELGDSALYLCASSLVARLAGGSRELFFGEGSRLTVL.

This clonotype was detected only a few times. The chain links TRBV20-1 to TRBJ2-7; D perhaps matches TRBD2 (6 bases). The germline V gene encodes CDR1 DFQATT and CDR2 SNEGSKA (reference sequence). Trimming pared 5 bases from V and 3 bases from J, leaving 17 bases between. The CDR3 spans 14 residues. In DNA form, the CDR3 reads TGCAGTGCTCCACCGGGACTGGGGGACTACGAGCAGTACTTC. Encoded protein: CSAPPGLGDYEQYF.

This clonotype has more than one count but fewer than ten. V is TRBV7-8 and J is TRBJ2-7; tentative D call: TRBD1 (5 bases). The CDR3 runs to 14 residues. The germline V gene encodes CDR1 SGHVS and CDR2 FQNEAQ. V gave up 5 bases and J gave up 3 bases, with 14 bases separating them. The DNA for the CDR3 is TGTGCCAGCAGCCGTTCAGGGTATGGCTACGAGCAGTACTTC. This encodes CASSRSGYGYEQYF. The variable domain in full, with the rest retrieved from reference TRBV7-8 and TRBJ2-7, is GAGVSQSPRYKVAKRGQDVALRCDPISGHVSLFWYQQALGQGPEFLTYFQNEAQLDKSGLPSDRFFAERPEGSVSTLKIQRTQQEDSAVYLCASSRSGYGYEQYFGPGTRLTVT.

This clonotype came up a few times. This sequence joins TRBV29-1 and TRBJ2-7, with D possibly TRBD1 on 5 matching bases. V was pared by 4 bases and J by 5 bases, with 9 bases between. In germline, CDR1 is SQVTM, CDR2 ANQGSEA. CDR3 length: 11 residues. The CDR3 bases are TGCAGCGTTGGGACAATCCACGAGCAGTACTTC. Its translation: CSVGTIHEQYF.

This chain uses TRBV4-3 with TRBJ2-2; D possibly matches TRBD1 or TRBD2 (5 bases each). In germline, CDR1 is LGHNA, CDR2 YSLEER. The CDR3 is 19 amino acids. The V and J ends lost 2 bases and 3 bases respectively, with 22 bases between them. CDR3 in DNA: TGCGCCAGCAGCCAAACACCCCGGGACCGTCACCGGGACACCGGGGAGCTGTTTTTT. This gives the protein CASSQTPRDRHRDTGELFF.

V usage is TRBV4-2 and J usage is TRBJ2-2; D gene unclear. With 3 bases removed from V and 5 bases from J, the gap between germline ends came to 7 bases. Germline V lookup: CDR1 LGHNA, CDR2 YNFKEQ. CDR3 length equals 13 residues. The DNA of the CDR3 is TGTGCCAGCAGCCAGGCCACTACCGGGGAGCTGTTTTTT. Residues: CASSQATTGELFF.

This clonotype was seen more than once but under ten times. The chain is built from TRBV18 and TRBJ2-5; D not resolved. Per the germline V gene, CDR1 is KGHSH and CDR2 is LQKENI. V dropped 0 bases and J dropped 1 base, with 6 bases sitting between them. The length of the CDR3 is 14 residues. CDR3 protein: CASSPPNGQETQYF. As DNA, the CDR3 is TGTGCCAGCTCACCACCGAACGGCCAAGAGACCCAGTACTTC.